This T cell receptor beta chain was sequenced in a study of CD8 T cells in ankylosing spondylitis. Study-wide points: What appeared characteristic of ankylosing spondylitis blood was a TCR beta motif of fewer than ten highly homologous variants. There were earlier reports of some motif variants in reactive arthritis synovial fluid and blood. Disease-linked clones reportedly showed significant enrichment in matched ankylosing spondylitis synovial fluid.

The sample holds a few counts of this clonotype. The antigen remains unidentified. This CDR3 region has 14 residues. Germline CDR1 reads LGHNT; CDR2 reads FRNRAP. V was shortened by 1 base and J by 3 bases, with 6 bases between the two germline ends. 5'-RACE, quantitative and with molecular barcodes, yielded the TCR beta libraries. MiXCR was run by TCRdb on the 5' RACE reads, yielding one entry per CDR3 protein. Of about 390,000 distinct CDR3 sequences in the sample, around 24% were seen once. This TCR was sampled from a male donor with ankylosing spondylitis. Sequencing used blood, either unsorted or a sorted T cell fraction (not recorded which). The gene calls are TRBV12-5 and TRBJ2-2; D perhaps matches TRBD1 (6 bases). The DNA of the CDR3 is TGTGCTAGTGGTTTGGGGACAGACACCGGGGAGCTGTTTTTT. Amino acids: CASGLGTDTGELFF.